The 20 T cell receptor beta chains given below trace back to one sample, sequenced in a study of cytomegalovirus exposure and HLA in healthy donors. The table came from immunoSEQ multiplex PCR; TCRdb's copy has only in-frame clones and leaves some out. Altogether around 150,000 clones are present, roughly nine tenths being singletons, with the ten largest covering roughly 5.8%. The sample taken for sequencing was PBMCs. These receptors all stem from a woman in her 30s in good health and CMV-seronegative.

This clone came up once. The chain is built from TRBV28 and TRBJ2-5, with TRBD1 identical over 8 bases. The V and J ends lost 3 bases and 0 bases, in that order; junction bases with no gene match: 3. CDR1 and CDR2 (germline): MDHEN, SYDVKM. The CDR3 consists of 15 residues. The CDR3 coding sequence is TGTGCCAGCAGTTTTTTGGACAGGGACCAAGAGACCCAGTACTTC. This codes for CASSFLDRDQETQYF.

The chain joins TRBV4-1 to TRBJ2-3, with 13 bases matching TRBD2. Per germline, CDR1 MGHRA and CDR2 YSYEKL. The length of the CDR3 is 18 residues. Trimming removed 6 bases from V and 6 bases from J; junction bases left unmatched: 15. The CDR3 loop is CASRLGARTSGSVDTQYF. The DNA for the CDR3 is TGCGCCAGCAGACTTGGAGCAAGGACTAGCGGGAGTGTGGATACGCAGTATTTT.

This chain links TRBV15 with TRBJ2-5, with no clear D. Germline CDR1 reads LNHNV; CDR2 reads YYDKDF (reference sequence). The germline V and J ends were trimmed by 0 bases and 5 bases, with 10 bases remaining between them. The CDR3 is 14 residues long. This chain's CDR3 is CATSRDRPRETQYF. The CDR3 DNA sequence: TGTGCCACCAGCAGAGATCGACCGAGGGAGACCCAGTACTTC.

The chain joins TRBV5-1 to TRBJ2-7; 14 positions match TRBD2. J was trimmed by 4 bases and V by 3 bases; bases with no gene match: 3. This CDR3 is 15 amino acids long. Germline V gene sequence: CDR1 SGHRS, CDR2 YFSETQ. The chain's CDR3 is CASSSGLAGVYEQYF. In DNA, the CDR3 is TGCGCCAGCAGCTCGGGACTAGCGGGAGTTTACGAGCAGTACTTC.

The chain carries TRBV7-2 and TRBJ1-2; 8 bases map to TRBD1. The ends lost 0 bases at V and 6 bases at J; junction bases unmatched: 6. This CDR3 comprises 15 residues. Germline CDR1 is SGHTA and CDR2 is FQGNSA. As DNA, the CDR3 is TGTGCCAGCAGCTTAGCGCAGGGGGCGGGGGATGGCTACACCTTC. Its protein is CASSLAQGAGDGYTF. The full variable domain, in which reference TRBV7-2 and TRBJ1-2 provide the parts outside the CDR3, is GAGVSQSPSNKVTEKGKDVELRCDPISGHTALYWYRQSLGQGLEFLIYFQGNSAPDKSGLPSDRFSAERTGGSVSTLTIQRTQQEDSAVYLCASSLAQGAGDGYTFGSGTRLTVV.

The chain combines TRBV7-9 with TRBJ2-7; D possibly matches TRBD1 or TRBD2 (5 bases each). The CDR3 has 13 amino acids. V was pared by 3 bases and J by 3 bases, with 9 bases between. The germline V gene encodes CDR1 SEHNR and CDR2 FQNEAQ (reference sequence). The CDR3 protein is CASSLWDGYEQYF. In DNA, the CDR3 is TGTGCCAGCAGCTTGTGGGACGGCTACGAGCAGTACTTC.

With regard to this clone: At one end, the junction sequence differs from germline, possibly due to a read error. CDR3 amino acids: CASSYVRTDTQYF. For the CDR3, the DNA is TGTGCTAGCAGCTACGTCCGAACAGATACGCAGTATTTT. The chain joins TRBV7-7 to TRBJ2-3, with unresolved D. The CDR3 runs to 13 residues. In germline, CDR1 is SSHAT, CDR2 FNYEAQ (reference sequence).

The CDR3 nucleotides are TGTGCCTGGAGTCACAACTACGAGCAGTACTTC. As protein: CAWSHNYEQYF. The chain couples TRBV30 to TRBJ2-7; D is uncertain. CDR3 length: 11 residues. Per the germline V gene, CDR1 is GTSNPN and CDR2 is SVGIG (reference sequence). V dropped 2 bases and J dropped 3 bases, with 5 bases sitting between them.

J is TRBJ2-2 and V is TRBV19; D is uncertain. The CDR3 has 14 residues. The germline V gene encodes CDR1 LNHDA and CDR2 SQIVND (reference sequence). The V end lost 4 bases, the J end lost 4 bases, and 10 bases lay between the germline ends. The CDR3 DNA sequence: TGTGCCAGTAGTAGGACGGCTGCCACCGGGGAGCTGTTTTTT. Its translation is CASSRTAATGELFF. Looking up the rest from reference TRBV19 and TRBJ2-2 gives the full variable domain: DGGITQSPKYLFRKEGQNVTLSCEQNLNHDAMYWYRQDPGQGLRLIYYSQIVNDFQKGDIAEGYSVSREKKESFPLTVTSAQKNPTAFYLCASSRTAATGELFFGEGSRLTVL.

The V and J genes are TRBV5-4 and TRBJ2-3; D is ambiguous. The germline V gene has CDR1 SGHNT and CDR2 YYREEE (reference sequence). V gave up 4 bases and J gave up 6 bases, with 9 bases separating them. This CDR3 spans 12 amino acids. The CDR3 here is CASSLFEDTQYF. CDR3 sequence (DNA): TGTGCCAGCAGCCTCTTTGAGGATACGCAGTATTTT. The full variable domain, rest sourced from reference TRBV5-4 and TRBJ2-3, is ETGVTQSPTHLIKTRGQQVTLRCSSQSGHNTVSWYQQALGQGPQFIFQYYREEENGRGNFPPRFSGLQFPNYSSELNVNALELDDSALYLCASSLFEDTQYFGPGTRLTVL.

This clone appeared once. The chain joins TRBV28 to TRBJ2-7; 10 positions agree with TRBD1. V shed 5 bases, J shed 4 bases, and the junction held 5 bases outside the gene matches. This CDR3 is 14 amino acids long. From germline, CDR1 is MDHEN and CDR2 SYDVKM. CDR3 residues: CASSPWTGGYEQYF. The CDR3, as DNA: TGTGCCAGCAGTCCCTGGACAGGGGGTTACGAGCAGTACTTC. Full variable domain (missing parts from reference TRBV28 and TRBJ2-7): DVKVTQSSRYLVKRTGEKVFLECVQDMDHENMFWYRQDPGLGLRLIYFSYDVKMKEKGDIPEGYSVSREKKERFSLILESASTNQTSMYLCASSPWTGGYEQYFGPGTRLTVT.

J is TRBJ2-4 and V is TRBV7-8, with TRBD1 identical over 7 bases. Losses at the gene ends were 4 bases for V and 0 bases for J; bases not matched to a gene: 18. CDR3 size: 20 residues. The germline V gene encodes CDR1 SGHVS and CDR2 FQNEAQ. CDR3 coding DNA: TGTGCCAGCAGCTACACCAAGACAGGGTCGGGCCAAATAGCCAAAAACATTCAGTACTTC. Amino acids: CASSYTKTGSGQIAKNIQYF.

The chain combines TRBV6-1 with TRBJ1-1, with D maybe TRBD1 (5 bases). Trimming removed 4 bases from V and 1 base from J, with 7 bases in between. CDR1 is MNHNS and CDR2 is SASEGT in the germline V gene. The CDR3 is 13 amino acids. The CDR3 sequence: CASSVDRNTEAFF. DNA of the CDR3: TGTGCCAGCAGTGTCGACAGGAACACTGAAGCTTTCTTT.

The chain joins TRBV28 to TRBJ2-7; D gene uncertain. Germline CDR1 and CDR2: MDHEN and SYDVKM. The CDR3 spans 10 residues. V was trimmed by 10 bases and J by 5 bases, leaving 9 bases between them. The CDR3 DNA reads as TGTGCCACCCGACACCACGAGCAGTACTTC. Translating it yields CATRHHEQYF.

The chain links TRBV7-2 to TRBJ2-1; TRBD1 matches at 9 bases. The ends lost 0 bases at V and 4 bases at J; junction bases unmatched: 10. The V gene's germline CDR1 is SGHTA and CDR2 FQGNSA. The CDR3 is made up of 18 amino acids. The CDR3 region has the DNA TGTGCCAGCAGCTTAGCGCATATCGGGACAGGGTATTACAATGAGCAGTTCTTC. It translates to CASSLAHIGTGYYNEQFF.

The CDR3 nucleotides are TGTGCCAGCAGCCAACTAGCGGGGGACTCCTACGAGCAGTACTTC. The encoded protein is CASSQLAGDSYEQYF. The chain is built from TRBV4-2 and TRBJ2-7, with TRBD2 identical over 10 bases. The V gene end was trimmed by 2 bases and the J gene end by 0 bases; junction bases not matched to a gene: 1. The CDR3 is 15 amino acids. From germline, CDR1 is LGHNA and CDR2 YNFKEQ.

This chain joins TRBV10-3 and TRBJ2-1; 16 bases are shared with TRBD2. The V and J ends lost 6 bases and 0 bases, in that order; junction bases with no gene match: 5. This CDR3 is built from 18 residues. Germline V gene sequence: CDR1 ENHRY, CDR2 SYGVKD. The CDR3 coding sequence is TGTGCCATCAGGACGGGACTAGCGGGAGGGTTCTCCTACAATGAGCAGTTCTTC. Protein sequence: CAIRTGLAGGFSYNEQFF.

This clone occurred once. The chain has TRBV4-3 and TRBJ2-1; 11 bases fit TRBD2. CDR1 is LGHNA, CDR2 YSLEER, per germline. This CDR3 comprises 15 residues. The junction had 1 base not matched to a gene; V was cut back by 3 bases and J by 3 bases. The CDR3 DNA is TGCGCCAGCAGCCAGGGGACTAGCGGCTACAATGAGCAGTTCTTC. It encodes CASSQGTSGYNEQFF.

This CDR3 reads CASSVATMTGTGSNEQFF. For the CDR3, the DNA is TGTGCCAGCAGCGTAGCTACAATGACCGGGACAGGGAGCAATGAGCAGTTCTTC. The J gene is TRBJ2-1, the V gene TRBV9; TRBD1 aligns across 9 bases. Germline CDR1 reads SGDLS; CDR2 reads YYNGEE. The V segment lost 0 bases and the J segment 6 bases; nucleotides outside the gene matches: 13. The CDR3 has 18 amino acids.

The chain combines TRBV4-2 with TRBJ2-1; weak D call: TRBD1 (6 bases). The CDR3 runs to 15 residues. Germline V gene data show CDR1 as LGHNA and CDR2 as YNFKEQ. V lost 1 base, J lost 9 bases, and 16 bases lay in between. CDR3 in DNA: TGTGCCAGCAGCCAAGCATCCCAGGGGCTGAGTGAGCAGTTCTTC. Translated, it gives CASSQASQGLSEQFF.